Following are 17 T cell receptor beta chains from one sample sequenced in a study of T cell responses to AZD1222 COVID-19 vaccine. Method: immunoSEQ multiplex PCR; TCRdb's copy keeps in-frame clones and lacks some. The sample yields some 100,000 clones, over 75% seen once. Sequences were derived from peripheral blood, sampled on day 0 of AZD1222 vaccination. These receptors were obtained from an adult in good health.

This clone was detected a few times. This chain links TRBV7-9 with TRBJ1-6; TRBD1 agrees at 9 bases. Germline V gene sequence: CDR1 SEHNR, CDR2 FQNEAQ (reference sequence). The ends lost 5 bases at V and 6 bases at J; junction bases unmatched: 2. The CDR3 consists of 14 residues. CDR3 bases: TGTGCCAGCAGCCCACAGGGGGCTAATTCACCCCTCCACTTT. It is translated as CASSPQGANSPLHF.

This clone was found once. The chain recombines TRBV12-3 or TRBV12-4 with TRBJ1-1, with D perhaps matching TRBD1 (5 bases). Trimming shortened V by 8 bases and J by 5 bases, and 15 bases separated the two germline ends. The length of the CDR3 is 13 residues. The CDR3 region has the DNA TGTGCCAGCGGAAGGACCGGGGGAACTGAAGCTTTCTTT. Protein product: CASGRTGGTEAFF.

V and J are TRBV7-8 and TRBJ1-2; D is unresolved. V was trimmed by 1 base and J by 2 bases, leaving 8 bases between them. In germline, CDR1 is SGHVS, CDR2 FQNEAQ. There are 14 residues in the CDR3. CDR3: CASSLEQWNYGYTF. CDR3 nucleotide sequence: TGTGCCAGCAGCTTAGAACAGTGGAACTATGGCTACACCTTC.

This clone was counted a few times. The V call is TRBV7-2, the J call TRBJ1-2; 8 nucleotides agree with TRBD1. The ends lost 6 bases at V and 6 bases at J; junction bases unmatched: 9. The CDR3 contains 14 residues. Germline V gene lookup returns CDR1 SGHTA and CDR2 FQGNSA. CDR3 sequence: CASSFRTGTDGYTF. CDR3 bases: TGTGCCAGCAGTTTTAGGACAGGGACGGATGGCTACACCTTC. Together with reference TRBV7-2 and TRBJ1-2, the CDR3 gives the full variable domain: GAGVSQSPSNKVTEKGKDVELRCDPISGHTALYWYRQSLGQGLEFLIYFQGNSAPDKSGLPSDRFSAERTGGSVSTLTIQRTQQEDSAVYLCASSFRTGTDGYTFGSGTRLTVV.

The chain employs TRBV10-3 and TRBJ2-7; D may correspond to TRBD1 or TRBD2 (5 bases each). Germline CDR1 ENHRY, CDR2 SYGVKD. The CDR3 extends over 15 amino acids. V lost 6 bases, J lost 1 base, and 16 bases lay in between. The CDR3 DNA is TGTGCCATCAGCCGAGGTGGGGGAGAGTCCTACGAGCAGTACTTC. It yields the protein CAISRGGGESYEQYF.

The chain couples TRBV6-6 to TRBJ1-2; D might be TRBD1 (6 bases). The germline V gene has CDR1 MNHNY and CDR2 SVGAGI (reference sequence). CDR3 size: 13 residues. Trimming pared 6 bases from V and 7 bases from J, leaving 15 bases between. CDR3 loop: CASSEQGLGGYTF. CDR3 in DNA: TGTGCCAGCAGCGAACAGGGATTGGGTGGCTACACCTTC.

V is TRBV18 and J is TRBJ1-1; tentatively, D is TRBD1 (6 bases). The germline gives CDR1 KGHSH, CDR2 LQKENI. There are 13 residues in the CDR3. V shed 5 bases and J shed 4 bases, with 11 bases lying between them. CDR3 sequence (DNA): TGTGCCAGCTCAGGGATAGGGGGCACTGAAGCTTTCTTT. Its translation is CASSGIGGTEAFF.

The chain combines TRBV7-8 with TRBJ2-3, with 8 bases that match TRBD2. The CDR3 runs to 16 residues. CDR1 is SGHVS, CDR2 FQNEAQ, per germline. With V trimmed by 9 bases and J by 5 bases, 16 bases remained unmatched. In DNA form, the CDR3 reads TGTGCCAGTGCACCGGGAGGGAGACTAGCAGGAGATACGCAGTATTTT. Translating gives CASAPGGRLAGDTQYF.

The genes are TRBV11-2 and TRBJ2-1, with 12 bases matching TRBD2. The V gene end was trimmed by 5 bases and the J gene end by 0 bases; junction bases not matched to a gene: 5. This CDR3 is 17 amino acids long. CDR1 is SGHAT, CDR2 FQNNGV, per germline. CDR3 in amino acids: CASSPTLAGGSYNEQFF. CDR3 DNA: TGTGCCAGCAGCCCGACACTAGCGGGAGGCTCCTACAATGAGCAGTTCTTC.

V gene TRBV23-1 combines with J gene TRBJ2-6, with 7 bases fitting TRBD2. TRBV23-1 is placed among ORFs of uncertain function. V lost 0 bases and J lost 0; bases outside the gene matches: 11. CDR3 length equals 20 residues. In DNA form, the CDR3 reads TGCGCCAGCAGTCAATCGATGAGGACGGGAGGAAGCTCTGGGGCCAACGTCCTGACTTTC. It codes for CASSQSMRTGGSSGANVLTF.

The V and J genes are TRBV2 and TRBJ1-1; D not resolved. CDR1 and CDR2 from the germline V gene are SNHLY and FYNNEI. This CDR3 has 14 amino acids. Trimming shortened V by 6 bases and J by 6 bases, and 17 bases separated the two germline ends. The DNA of the CDR3 is TGTGCCAGCAGACCGAGGACGGGGTTCCCTGAAGCTTTCTTT. The encoded protein is CASRPRTGFPEAFF.

The chain recombines TRBV5-1 with TRBJ1-6; 8 bases align to TRBD1. The V and J ends lost 4 bases and 7 bases, in that order; junction bases with no gene match: 10. The CDR3 totals 16 residues. Germline V gene sequence: CDR1 SGHRS, CDR2 YFSETQ. The CDR3 nucleotides read TGCGCCAGCAGCGGCCCGACAGGGGTCGGGAATTCACCCCTCCACTTT. It codes for CASSGPTGVGNSPLHF.

CDR3 amino acids: CASTEMGQGAFGNTEAFF. As DNA, the CDR3 is TGCGCCAGCACGGAAATGGGACAGGGGGCCTTTGGGAACACTGAAGCTTTCTTT. The J gene is TRBJ1-1, the V gene TRBV10-2; TRBD1 agrees at 12 bases. Germline CDR1 reads WSHSY; CDR2 reads SAAADI. Trimming at V came to 7 bases and at J to 1 base, leaving 13 bases not matched to a gene. The CDR3 runs to 18 residues.

This clone was counted between two and nine times. CDR3 region: CASKPPAGGDEQYF. For the CDR3, the DNA is TGTGCCAGCAAACCCCCAGCGGGAGGGGACGAGCAGTACTTC. J is TRBJ2-7 and V is TRBV28; TRBD2 matches 10 bases. Trimming removed 7 bases from V and 5 bases from J; junction bases left unmatched: 8. The CDR3 length is 14 residues. Germline V gene data show CDR1 as MDHEN and CDR2 as SYDVKM. Full variable domain (remainder filled in from reference TRBV28 and TRBJ2-7): DVKVTQSSRYLVKRTGEKVFLECVQDMDHENMFWYRQDPGLGLRLIYFSYDVKMKEKGDIPEGYSVSREKKERFSLILESASTNQTSMYLCASKPPAGGDEQYFGPGTRLTVT.

V is TRBV19 and J is TRBJ2-7; 7 nucleotides agree with TRBD2. The CDR3 has 15 amino acids. Trimming cost V 3 bases and J 3 bases; bases outside gene matches: 8. CDR1 and CDR2 from the germline V gene are LNHDA and SQIVND (reference sequence). For the CDR3, the DNA is TGTGCCAGTAGTATCGCGGGGCGGGAGAGCTACGAGCAGTACTTC. Translated: CASSIAGRESYEQYF.

The rearrangement uses TRBV5-1 and TRBJ2-1; 7 nucleotides agree with TRBD1. After removal of 4 bases from V and 3 bases from J, the junction contained 4 bases not matched to a gene. CDR1 and CDR2 from the germline V gene are SGHRS and YFSETQ. This CDR3 is 14 amino acids long. CDR3 loop: CASSLTGVYNEQFF. CDR3 DNA: TGCGCCAGCAGCCTTACAGGGGTCTACAATGAGCAGTTCTTC. Full variable domain (missing parts from reference TRBV5-1 and TRBJ2-1): KAGVTQTPRYLIKTRGQQVTLSCSPISGHRSVSWYQQTPGQGLQFLFEYFSETQRNKGNFPGRFSGRQFSNSRSEMNVSTLELGDSALYLCASSLTGVYNEQFFGPGTRLTVL.

The chain uses TRBV5-1 and TRBJ1-5, with 8 bases aligning to TRBD1. Germline-derived CDR1 and CDR2 are SGHRS and YFSETQ. J gave up 4 bases and V 4 bases, and 7 bases lay outside the gene matches. There are 15 residues in the CDR3. This CDR3 is CASSQTGEWNQPQHF. The CDR3 DNA follows: TGCGCCAGCAGCCAGACAGGGGAATGGAATCAGCCCCAGCATTTT.